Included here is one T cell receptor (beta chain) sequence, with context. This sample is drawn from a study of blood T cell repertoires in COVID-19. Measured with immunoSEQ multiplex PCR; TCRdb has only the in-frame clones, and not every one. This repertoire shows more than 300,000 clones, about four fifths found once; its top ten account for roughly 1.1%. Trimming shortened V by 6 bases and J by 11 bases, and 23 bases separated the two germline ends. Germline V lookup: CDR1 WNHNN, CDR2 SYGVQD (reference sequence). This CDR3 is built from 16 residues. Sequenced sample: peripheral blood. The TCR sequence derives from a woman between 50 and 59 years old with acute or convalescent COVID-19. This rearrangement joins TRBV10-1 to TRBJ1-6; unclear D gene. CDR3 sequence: CASRALSVWFVTPLHF. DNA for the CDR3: TGCGCCAGCAGAGCCCTATCGGTTTGGTTCGTAACACCCCTCCACTTT.